This passage covers 30 T cell receptor beta chains from one sample sequenced in a study of blood T cells in healthy people across ages. PCR was performed a second time for roughly 7 to 12 cycles using a sample-barcoded 5' primer and a J-beta primer mix. In TCRdb, the 5' RACE reads were re-called with MiXCR into one record per CDR3 protein. The sample has 900,000 to 950,000 distinct CDR3 sequences, 25% to 35% seen once. This sample was shared with a second study, whose subject was T cells of mothers and their children.

The sequencing input was blood. Every receptor here comes from a middle-aged woman in good health.

The chain combines TRBV20-1 with TRBJ2-1; D might be TRBD2 (6 bases). Trimming stripped 3 bases from V and 7 bases from J, with 19 bases between. Germline CDR1 DFQATT, CDR2 SNEGSKA (reference sequence). The CDR3 spans 15 residues. CDR3 amino acids: CSASGRPAAGNEQFF. The CDR3 DNA reads TGCAGTGCTAGCGGGAGACCTGCAGCGGGTAATGAGCAGTTCTTC.

Only a few counts were recorded for this clonotype. The chain couples TRBV7-2 to TRBJ2-7; 8 positions agree with TRBD2. Unmatched junction bases numbered 11, after V lost 7 bases and J lost 0 bases. Per the germline V gene, CDR1 is SGHTA and CDR2 is FQGNSA. This CDR3 has 16 amino acids. CDR3 in amino acids: CASTPLAGGNSYEQYF. CDR3 nucleotide sequence: TGTGCCAGCACCCCTCTGGCGGGGGGCAACTCCTACGAGCAGTACTTC.

A single count supports this clonotype. Mismatch with germline at one junction end may stem from a read error. The CDR3 nucleotides read TGCAGTGCTAGAGAAGGGGGGGATCAGCCCCGGCATTTT. It yields the protein CSAREGGDQPRHF. This rearrangement joins TRBV20-1 to TRBJ1-5; TRBD1 might be the D (6 bases). Per germline, CDR1 DFQATT and CDR2 SNEGSKA (reference sequence). This CDR3 is built from 13 residues.

The chain is built from TRBV6-5 and TRBJ2-7; possibly TRBD1 for D (5 bases). Trimming left V 0 bases short and J 7 bases short, with 16 bases between. Germline V gene data show CDR1 as MNHEY and CDR2 as SVGAGI. CDR3 length: 15 amino acids. The CDR3 sequence is CASSYSGQGPNEQYF. CDR3 DNA: TGTGCCAGCAGTTACTCTGGCCAGGGTCCCAATGAGCAGTACTTC.

Remarks on this clonotype: This may arise from a read error, as a much more abundant clone is one base away. The chain couples TRBV4-3 to TRBJ2-7; no clear D gene. The CDR3 spans 14 residues. Germline CDR1 and CDR2: LGHNA and YSLEER. In DNA form, the CDR3 reads TGCGCCAGCAACCAAGATTTCAGGTCCTACGAGCAGTACTTC. Its translation is CASNQDFRSYEQYF.

Turning to this clonotype: A much bigger clone sits one base away, suggesting this may be a read error. J is TRBJ2-5 and V is TRBV12-3 or TRBV12-4, with D possibly TRBD1 on 5 matching bases. The CDR3 has 14 residues. CDR3 residues: CASSFQGSEEAQYF. CDR3 nucleotides: TGTGCCAGCAGTTTTCAGGGTTCTGAAGAGGCCCAGTACTTC.

The chain carries TRBV19 and TRBJ2-7; TRBD1 or TRBD2 may be the D gene (5 bases each). Germline-derived CDR1 and CDR2 are LNHDA and SQIVND (reference sequence). This CDR3 comprises 16 residues. V lost 3 bases and J lost 6, with 21 bases in between. The CDR3 DNA sequence: TGTGCCAGTAGTATCAGCCTGATGGGAGCCAGGGCCGAGCAGTACTTC. It is translated as CASSISLMGARAEQYF.

This clonotype was observed a handful of times. Given a much more abundant clone one base away, this may be a read error. The chain joins TRBV18 to TRBJ2-7; 8 nucleotides line up with TRBD1. In germline, CDR1 is KGHSH, CDR2 LQKENI. Unmatched junction bases numbered 9, after V lost 2 bases and J lost 6 bases. This CDR3 is 15 amino acids long. The CDR3 nucleotides are TGTGCCAGCTCACCAGGACAGGGCGGGTACTGCGAGCAGTACTTC. Residues: CASSPGQGGYCEQYF.

The rearrangement uses TRBV12-3 or TRBV12-4 and TRBJ1-1; no definite D call. The CDR3 extends over 12 amino acids. V was cut by 5 bases and J by 5 bases, with 9 bases left in between. CDR3: CASSPNPTEAFF. CDR3 DNA: TGTGCCAGCAGTCCGAATCCAACTGAAGCTTTCTTT.

On this clonotype itself: A much larger clone lies one base from this, so it may be a read error. V and J are TRBV20-1 and TRBJ2-3, with 9 bases aligning to TRBD2. From germline, CDR1 is DFQATT and CDR2 SNEGSKA (reference sequence). The CDR3 contains 16 residues. After removal of 6 bases from V and 5 bases from J, the junction contained 15 bases not matched to a gene. CDR3 nucleotides: TGCAGTGCCCTTATGCCCGGGACTAGCAGGGGAGATACGCAGTATTTT. Its translation: CSALMPGTSRGDTQYF.

The CDR3 loop is CASSLGASGDPEQFF. CDR3 in DNA: TGTGCCAGCAGCTTAGGGGCTAGCGGAGACCCTGAGCAGTTCTTC. The V and J genes are TRBV11-2 and TRBJ2-1; 7 bases are a match to TRBD2. The V and J ends lost 1 base and 9 bases, in that order; junction bases with no gene match: 9. Germline V gives CDR1 SGHAT, CDR2 FQNNGV. The CDR3 loop spans 15 amino acids.

In this sample, this clonotype turned up many times. Just one base apart from a much larger clone, this may be a read error. This sequence joins TRBV12-5 and TRBJ2-7, with unresolved D. This CDR3 region has 12 residues. Germline values: CDR1 LGHNT, CDR2 FRNRAP. Here the CDR3 DNA reads TGTGCTAGGGGTTTGGTAGGCTACGAGCAGTACTTC. As protein: CARGLVGYEQYF.

As to this clonotype: Sequence at one end of the junction differs from germline and may be a read error. The chain recombines TRBV12-3 or TRBV12-4 with TRBJ2-7; D is ambiguous. The CDR3 consists of 12 residues. The CDR3 spells CASSPDSHEQYF. In nucleotides, the CDR3 is TGTGCCAGCAGCCCAGACTCCCACGAGCAGTACTTC.

The chain couples TRBV28 to TRBJ2-7; possibly TRBD1 for D (6 bases). This CDR3 has 14 amino acids. Germline values: CDR1 MDHEN, CDR2 SYDVKM. The V and J ends lost 1 base and 3 bases respectively, with 10 bases between them. CDR3 nucleotides: TGTGCCAGCAGTTTATTTGGGACAAACTACGAGCAGTACTTC. Its translation: CASSLFGTNYEQYF.

This clonotype was found many times. A read error may account for a junction end that differs from germline. The chain couples TRBV5-1 to TRBJ2-7; 7 nucleotides match TRBD1. The CDR3 contains 13 residues. In germline, CDR1 is SGHRS, CDR2 YFSETQ. This CDR3 is CASSPTGSYEQYF. CDR3 bases: TGTGCCAGCAGCCCGACAGGGTCCTACGAGCAGTACTTC.

J is TRBJ1-4 and V is TRBV28, with TRBD1 matching 7 bases. This CDR3 comprises 14 residues. The trim removed 7 bases at V and 7 bases at J, leaving 9 bases unmatched. Germline V gives CDR1 MDHEN, CDR2 SYDVKM. DNA for the CDR3: TGTGCCAGCATCCACACAGGGGTTGGTGAAAAACTGTTTTTT. This sequence encodes CASIHTGVGEKLFF.

The V and J genes are TRBV5-1 and TRBJ1-1; a weak D match, TRBD1 (6 bases). CDR1 and CDR2 from the germline V gene are SGHRS and YFSETQ. This CDR3 is 14 amino acids long. V was clipped by 0 bases and J by 10 bases, with 16 bases between them. The CDR3 is CASSLEDSALGAFF. The CDR3 DNA follows: TGCGCCAGCAGCTTGGAGGACAGCGCGCTCGGAGCTTTCTTT. The full variable domain, with the rest looked up from reference TRBV5-1 and TRBJ1-1, is KAGVTQTPRYLIKTRGQQVTLSCSPISGHRSVSWYQQTPGQGLQFLFEYFSETQRNKGNFPGRFSGRQFSNSRSEMNVSTLELGDSALYLCASSLEDSALGAFFGQGTRLTVV.

This sequence joins TRBV14 and TRBJ1-6, with 10 bases lining up with TRBD1. The CDR3 is 16 amino acids. Germline-derived CDR1 and CDR2 are SGHDN and FVKESK. The V gene end was trimmed by 7 bases and the J gene end by 6 bases; junction bases not matched to a gene: 9. CDR3 sequence reads: CASNRRTGGGNSPLHF. The CDR3 region has the DNA TGTGCCAGCAACCGCCGGACAGGGGGGGGTAATTCACCCCTCCACTTT.

In the case of this clonotype: Its ends do not fully match the called genes, so a read error is possible. The rearrangement uses TRBV10-3 and TRBJ2-3, with D unclear. The germline CDR1 and CDR2 sequences are ENHRY and SYGVKD. The CDR3 totals 13 residues. CDR3 region: CTIHASITDTQYF. As DNA, the CDR3 is TGTACCATCCACGCCAGTATCACAGATACGCAGTATTTT.

To note about this clonotype: This may come from a read error, since a much larger clone is one base off. CDR3 region: CASSWGTGSPGQFF. For the CDR3, the DNA is TGTGCCAGCAGCTGGGGGACAGGGTCCCCCGGTCAGTTCTTC. V gene TRBV5-6 combines with J gene TRBJ2-1; 9 nucleotides match TRBD1. Per germline, CDR1 SGHDT and CDR2 YYEEEE. The V segment lost 3 bases and the J segment 13 bases; nucleotides outside the gene matches: 11. The CDR3 is made up of 14 amino acids.

The chain employs TRBV12-3 or TRBV12-4 and TRBJ1-4; D unclear. Trimming removed 3 bases from V and 5 bases from J, with 10 bases in between. CDR3 size: 14 residues. The CDR3 coding sequence is TGTGCCAGCAGTTTTCCTTCGCGGAATGAAAAACTGTTTTTT. Its protein is CASSFPSRNEKLFF.

The chain recombines TRBV24-1 with TRBJ2-1; D uncertain. CDR3 length equals 14 residues. Germline-derived CDR1 and CDR2 are KGHDR and SFDVKD. Trimming took off 5 bases at V and 3 bases at J, with 10 bases between the two ends. CDR3 region: CATSAYNDYNEQFF. The CDR3 DNA reads as TGTGCCACCAGTGCGTACAACGACTACAATGAGCAGTTCTTC.

This clonotype was seen at least ten times. The V and J genes are TRBV6-5 and TRBJ2-3; tentative D call: TRBD2 (6 bases). This CDR3 is built from 15 residues. Trimming shortened V by 0 bases and J by 1 base, and 8 bases separated the two germline ends. CDR1 and CDR2 (germline): MNHEY, SVGAGI. The CDR3 nucleotides are TGTGCCAGCAGTTACTCCGGGACTCGCACAGATACGCAGTATTTT. Residues: CASSYSGTRTDTQYF.

In its sample, this clonotype was seen a few times. The rearrangement links TRBV18 to TRBJ2-3; 8 bases are shared with TRBD1. Per germline, CDR1 KGHSH and CDR2 LQKENI. This CDR3 comprises 15 residues. V was clipped by 1 base and J by 5 bases; unmatched bases: 5. The CDR3 spells CASSPRAGGKDTQYF. In DNA, the CDR3 is TGTGCCAGCTCACCACGGGCAGGGGGCAAAGATACGCAGTATTTT.

The chain is built from TRBV2 and TRBJ1-2; 9 positions agree with TRBD1. Germline trimming cut 1 base from V and 3 bases from J; bases unmatched to any gene: 0. Germline V gives CDR1 SNHLY, CDR2 FYNNEI. The CDR3 is made up of 14 amino acids. The CDR3 here is CASSEGTGDYGYTF. The DNA of the CDR3 is TGTGCCAGCAGTGAAGGGACAGGGGACTATGGCTACACCTTC.

The table lists this clonotype with many counts. The rearrangement links TRBV5-5 to TRBJ1-1, with a weak D call TRBD1 (5 bases). Germline loops: CDR1 SGHKS, CDR2 YYEKEE (reference sequence). This CDR3 has 12 amino acids. The ends were cut back, 4 bases at V and 6 bases at J, with 10 bases in the middle. The CDR3 region has the DNA TGTGCCAGCAGCCGGGACGGCCCTGAAGCTTTCTTT. It is translated as CASSRDGPEAFF.

About this clonotype: This may come from a read error, since a much larger clone is one base off. The gene calls are TRBV6-1 and TRBJ2-7; D is unclear. V was cut by 5 bases and J by 6 bases, with 8 bases left in between. Germline V gene data show CDR1 as MNHNS and CDR2 as SASEGT. This CDR3 has 11 amino acids. CDR3 sequence: CASSYNCEQYF. DNA for the CDR3: TGTGCCAGCAGTTATAACTGCGAGCAGTACTTC.

This clonotype was seen at least ten times. The chain joins TRBV20-1 to TRBJ2-5; the D gene is possibly TRBD2 (6 bases). There are 13 residues in the CDR3. V shed 3 bases and J shed 5 bases, with 13 bases lying between them. Germline V lookup: CDR1 DFQATT, CDR2 SNEGSKA (reference sequence). The CDR3 loop reads CSARGRDRETQYF. CDR3 nucleotide sequence: TGCAGTGCTAGGGGGCGGGACCGGGAGACCCAGTACTTC.

The chain couples TRBV2 to TRBJ1-4, with 7 bases that match TRBD1. This CDR3 has 14 residues. V lost 7 bases and J lost 4; bases outside the gene matches: 6. Germline V gene sequence: CDR1 SNHLY, CDR2 FYNNEI. The chain's CDR3 is CASIQTGINEKLFF. Here the CDR3 DNA reads TGTGCCAGCATCCAGACAGGGATTAATGAAAAACTGTTTTTT.

The chain uses TRBV29-1 and TRBJ1-2; D perhaps matches TRBD1 (6 bases). The V gene's germline CDR1 is SQVTM and CDR2 ANQGSEA. CDR3 length: 15 residues. V lost 3 bases and J lost 3, with 17 bases in between. The CDR3 sequence: CSVELRKQGDYGYTF. In DNA form, the CDR3 reads TGCAGCGTTGAGTTAAGGAAACAGGGAGACTATGGCTACACCTTC.